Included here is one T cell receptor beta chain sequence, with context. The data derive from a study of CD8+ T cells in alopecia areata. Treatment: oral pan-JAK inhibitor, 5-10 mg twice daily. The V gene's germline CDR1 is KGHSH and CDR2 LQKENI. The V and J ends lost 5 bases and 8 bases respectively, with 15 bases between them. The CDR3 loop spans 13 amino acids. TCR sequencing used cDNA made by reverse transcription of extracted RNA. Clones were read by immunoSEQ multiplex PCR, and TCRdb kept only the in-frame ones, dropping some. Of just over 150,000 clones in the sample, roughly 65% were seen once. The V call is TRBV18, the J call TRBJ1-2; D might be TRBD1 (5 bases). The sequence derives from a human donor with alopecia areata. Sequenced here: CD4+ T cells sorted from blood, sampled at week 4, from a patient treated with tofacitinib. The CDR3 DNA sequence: TGTGCCAGCTCATACGACAGTGTACGAGGCTACACCTTC. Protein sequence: CASSYDSVRGYTF.